This is a list of T cell receptor beta chains from one sample in a study of PD-L1 blockade in urothelial cancer. Method: immunoSEQ multiplex PCR; TCRdb's copy keeps in-frame clones and lacks some. The sample lists approximately 110,000 clones, less than 95% occurring once. Sequenced here: PBMCs, sampled around atezolizumab (anti-PD-L1) treatment. All receptors come from a man in his sixties with urothelial cancer. The CDR3 runs from the conserved cysteine through the conserved F or W. A D gene is named only where the DNA matches it firmly.

v_call,j_call,d_call,cdr3_nt,cdr3_aa
TRBV4-3,TRBJ2-1,TRBD1,TGCGCCAGCAGCCAAGATCTCAGACAGGGAATCTACAATGAGCAGTTCTTC,CASSQDLRQGIYNEQFF
TRBV5-4,TRBJ2-5,TRBD2,TGTGCCAGCAGCCGGGGACTAGCGGGAGGAAACCAAGAGACCCAGTACTTC,CASSRGLAGGNQETQYF
TRBV5-4,TRBJ2-1,NA,TGTGCCAGCAGCTCGGGGCGGGGTGAGCAGTTCTTC,CASSSGRGEQFF
TRBV7-3,TRBJ2-3,NA,TGTGCCAGCAGCTTAAGAGAGGGTCGCGAGAAGCAGTATTTT,CASSLREGREKQYF
TRBV10-3,TRBJ2-1,TRBD1,TGTGCCATCAGTGTAGGACAGGGATCCTACAATGAGCAGTTCTTC,CAISVGQGSYNEQFF
TRBV25-1,TRBJ2-7,NA,TGTGCCAGCAGTGAATGGCAGGGCCTAGGCGAGCAGTACTTC,CASSEWQGLGEQYF
TRBV7-2,TRBJ2-3,TRBD2,TGTGCCAGCAGCCCCCGCGCGGGGGGATACACAGATACGCAGTATTTT,CASSPRAGGYTDTQYF
TRBV28,TRBJ1-4,TRBD1,TGTGCCAGCAGCGGGGGGGACAGGGCTAATGAAAAACTGTTTTTT,CASSGGDRANEKLFF
TRBV10-3,TRBJ2-3,NA,TGTGCCATCAGTGAGTCGAAGGCCACGACTCGACGCGATACGCAGTATTTT,CAISESKATTRRDTQYF
TRBV6-1,TRBJ2-5,NA,TGTGCCAGCACAGTCTCGGGAACTACCTATCTTACCCAGTACTTC,CASTVSGTTYLTQYF
TRBV4-3,TRBJ1-2,NA,TGCGCCAGCAGCCAAGATCTCAGGTCCGGCTACACCTTC,CASSQDLRSGYTF
TRBV5-5,TRBJ1-1,NA,TGTGCCAGCAGCTCCCCCCCGGGGAGAACTGAAGCTTTCTTT,CASSSPPGRTEAFF
TRBV9,TRBJ2-5,TRBD1,TGTGCCAGCAGCCCGGGGACAGGGGGCTCAGAGACCCAGTACTTC,CASSPGTGGSETQYF